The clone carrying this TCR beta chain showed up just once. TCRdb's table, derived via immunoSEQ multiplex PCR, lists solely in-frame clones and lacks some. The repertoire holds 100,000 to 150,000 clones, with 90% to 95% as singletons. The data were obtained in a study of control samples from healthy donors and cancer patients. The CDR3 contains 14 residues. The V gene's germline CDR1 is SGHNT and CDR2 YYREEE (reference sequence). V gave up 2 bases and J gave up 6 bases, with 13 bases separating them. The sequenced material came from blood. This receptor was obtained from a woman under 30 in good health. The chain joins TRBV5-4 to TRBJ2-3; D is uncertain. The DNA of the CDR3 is TGTGCCAGCAGCTTCGATTCCCGGGTCGATACGCAGTATTTT. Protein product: CASSFDSRVDTQYF.